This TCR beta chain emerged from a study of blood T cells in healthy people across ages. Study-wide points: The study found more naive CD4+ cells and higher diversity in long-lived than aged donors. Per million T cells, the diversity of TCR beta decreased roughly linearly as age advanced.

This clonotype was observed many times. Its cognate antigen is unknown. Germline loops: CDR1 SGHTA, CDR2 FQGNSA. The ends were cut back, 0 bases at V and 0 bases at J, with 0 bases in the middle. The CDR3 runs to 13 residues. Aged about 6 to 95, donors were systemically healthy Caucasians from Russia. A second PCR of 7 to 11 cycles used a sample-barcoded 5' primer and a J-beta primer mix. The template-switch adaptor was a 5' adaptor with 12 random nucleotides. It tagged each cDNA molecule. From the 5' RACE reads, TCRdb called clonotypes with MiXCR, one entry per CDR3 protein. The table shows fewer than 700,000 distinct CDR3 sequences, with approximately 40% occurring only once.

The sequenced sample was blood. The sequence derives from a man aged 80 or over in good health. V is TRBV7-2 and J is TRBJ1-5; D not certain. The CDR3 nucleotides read TGTGCCAGCAGCTTAGCTAGCAATCAGCCCCAGCATTTT. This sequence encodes CASSLASNQPQHF.